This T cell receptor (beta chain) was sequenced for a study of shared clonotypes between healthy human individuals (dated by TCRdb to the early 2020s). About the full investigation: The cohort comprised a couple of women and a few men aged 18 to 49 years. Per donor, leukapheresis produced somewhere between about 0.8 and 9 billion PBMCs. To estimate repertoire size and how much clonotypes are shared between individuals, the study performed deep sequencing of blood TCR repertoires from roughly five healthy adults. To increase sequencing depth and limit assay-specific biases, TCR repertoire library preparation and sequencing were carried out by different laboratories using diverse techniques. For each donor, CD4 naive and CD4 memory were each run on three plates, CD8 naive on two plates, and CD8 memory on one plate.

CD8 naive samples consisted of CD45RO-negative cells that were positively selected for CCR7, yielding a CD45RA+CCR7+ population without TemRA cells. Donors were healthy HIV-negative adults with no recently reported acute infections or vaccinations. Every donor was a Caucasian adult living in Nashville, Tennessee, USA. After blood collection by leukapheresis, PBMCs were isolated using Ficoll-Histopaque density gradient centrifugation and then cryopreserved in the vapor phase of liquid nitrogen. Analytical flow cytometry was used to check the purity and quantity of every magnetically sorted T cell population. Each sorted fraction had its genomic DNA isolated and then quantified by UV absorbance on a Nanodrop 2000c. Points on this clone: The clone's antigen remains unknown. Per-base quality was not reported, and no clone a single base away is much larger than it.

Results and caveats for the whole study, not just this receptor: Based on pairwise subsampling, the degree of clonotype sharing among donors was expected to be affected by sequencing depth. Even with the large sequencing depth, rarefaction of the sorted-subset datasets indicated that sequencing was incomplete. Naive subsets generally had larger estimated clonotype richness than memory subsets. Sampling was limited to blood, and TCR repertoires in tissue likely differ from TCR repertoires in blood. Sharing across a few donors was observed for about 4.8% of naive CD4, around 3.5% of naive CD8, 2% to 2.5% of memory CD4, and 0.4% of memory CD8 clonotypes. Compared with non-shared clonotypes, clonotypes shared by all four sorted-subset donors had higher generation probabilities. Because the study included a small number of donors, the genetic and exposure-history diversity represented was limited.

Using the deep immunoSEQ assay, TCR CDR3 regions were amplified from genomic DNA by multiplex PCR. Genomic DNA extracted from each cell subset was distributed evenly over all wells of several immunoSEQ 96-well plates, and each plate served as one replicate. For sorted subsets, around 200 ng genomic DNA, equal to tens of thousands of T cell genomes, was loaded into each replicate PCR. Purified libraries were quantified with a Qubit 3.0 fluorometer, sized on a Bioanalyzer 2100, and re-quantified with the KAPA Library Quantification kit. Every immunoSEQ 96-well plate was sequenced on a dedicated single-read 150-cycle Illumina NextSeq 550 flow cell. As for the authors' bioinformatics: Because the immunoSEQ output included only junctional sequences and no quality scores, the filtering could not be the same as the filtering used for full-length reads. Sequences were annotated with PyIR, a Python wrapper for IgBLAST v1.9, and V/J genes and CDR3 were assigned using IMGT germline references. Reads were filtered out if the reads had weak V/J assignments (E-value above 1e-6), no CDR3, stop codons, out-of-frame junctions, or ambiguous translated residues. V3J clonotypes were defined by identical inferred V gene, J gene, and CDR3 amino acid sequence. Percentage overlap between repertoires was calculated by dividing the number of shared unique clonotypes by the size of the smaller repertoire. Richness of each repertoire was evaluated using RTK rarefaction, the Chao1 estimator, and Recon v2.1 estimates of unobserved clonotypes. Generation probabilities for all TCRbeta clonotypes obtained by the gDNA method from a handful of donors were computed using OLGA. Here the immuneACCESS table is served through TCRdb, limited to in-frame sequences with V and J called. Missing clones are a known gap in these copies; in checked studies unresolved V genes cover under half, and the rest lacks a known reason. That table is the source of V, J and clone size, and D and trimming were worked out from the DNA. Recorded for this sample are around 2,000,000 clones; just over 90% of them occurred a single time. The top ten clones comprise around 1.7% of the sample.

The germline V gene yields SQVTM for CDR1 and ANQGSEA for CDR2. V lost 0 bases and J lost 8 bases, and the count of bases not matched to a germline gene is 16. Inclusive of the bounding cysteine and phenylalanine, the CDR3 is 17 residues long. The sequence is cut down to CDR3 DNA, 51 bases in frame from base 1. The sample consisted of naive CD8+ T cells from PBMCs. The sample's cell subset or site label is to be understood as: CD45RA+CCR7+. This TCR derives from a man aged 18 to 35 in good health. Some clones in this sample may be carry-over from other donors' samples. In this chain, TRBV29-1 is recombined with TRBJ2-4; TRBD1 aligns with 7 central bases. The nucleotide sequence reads TGCAGCGTTGAAGAGGAGACAGGGTACGAAGGGGGTGACATTCAGTACTTC. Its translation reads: CSVEEETGYEGGDIQYF. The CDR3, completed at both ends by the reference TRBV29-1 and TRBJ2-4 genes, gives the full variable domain SAVISQKPSRDICQRGTSLTIQCQVDSQVTMMFWYRQQPGQSLTLIATANQGSEATYESGFVIDKFPISRPNLTFSTLTVSNMSPEDSSIYLCSVEEETGYEGGDIQYFGAGTRLSVL.